This TCR beta chain was sequenced for a study of T cells in Graves' hyperthyroidism and ophthalmopathy. Study overall: Peripheral blood was obtained at initial diagnosis, preceding any treatment.

This clonotype appeared many times. The CDR3 runs 14 residues. With 10 bases removed from V and 0 bases from J, the gap between germline ends came to 14 bases. Germline-derived CDR1 and CDR2 are SGHRS and YFSETQ. Amplified TCR beta CDR3 regions came from RNA transcripts. The HTBI primer set was used in a first-round RT-PCR of the TCR CDR3. TCRdb processed the multiplex PCR reads anew with MiXCR; each CDR3 protein has one entry. This sample has more than 550,000 distinct CDR3 sequences, with approximately 18% found just once. This chain joins TRBV5-1 and TRBJ2-1, with a possible D match to TRBD1 (6 bases). Sequencing was done on a sample of blood. The receptor was derived from a woman aged 45-65 years with Graves' hyperthyroidism that later progressed to Graves' ophthalmopathy. The CDR3 nucleotides read TGCGCCTCGAAGGGGGTAAGCTCCTACAATGAGCAGTTCTTC. It is translated as CASKGVSSYNEQFF.